Following are 23 T cell receptor beta chains from one sample sequenced in a study of blood T cell repertoires in COVID-19. Clones were sequenced by immunoSEQ multiplex PCR, and TCRdb holds only the in-frame ones, with some missing. The sample gives under 350,000 clones, 86% of which show up once; around 3.6% is in the top ten. Sequenced: peripheral blood. The receptors here all came from a man aged 18 to 30 with active or convalescent COVID-19.

The chain has TRBV5-4 and TRBJ2-3; D remains unclear. CDR1 is SGHNT and CDR2 is YYREEE in the germline V gene (reference sequence). CDR3 length equals 14 residues. V was clipped by 0 bases and J by 0 bases, with 5 bases between them. The CDR3 is CASSLGPSTDTQYF. Here the CDR3 DNA reads TGTGCCAGCAGCTTGGGTCCTAGCACAGATACGCAGTATTTT.

V usage is TRBV7-9 and J usage is TRBJ1-6; the match to TRBD1 covers 8 bases. Per germline, CDR1 SEHNR and CDR2 FQNEAQ (reference sequence). The CDR3 has 15 residues. With 5 bases clipped from V and 10 bases from J, the junction kept 10 bases outside the gene matches. The CDR3 DNA follows: TGTGCCAGCAGCCATTGGACAGGGCAGGACTCACCCCTCCACTTT. Protein product: CASSHWTGQDSPLHF.

This rearrangement joins TRBV24-1 to TRBJ1-2; 7 positions match TRBD1. V was pared by 3 bases and J by 4 bases, with 7 bases of the junction left unmatched. Germline V gene lookup returns CDR1 KGHDR and CDR2 SFDVKD. The CDR3 totals 15 residues. CDR3 in amino acids: CATSDPTGSPYGYTF. The CDR3, as DNA: TGTGCCACCAGTGATCCGACAGGGAGCCCCTATGGCTACACCTTC.

The chain uses TRBV2 and TRBJ2-7, with 11 nucleotides matching TRBD2. The CDR3 is made up of 14 amino acids. Germline CDR1 and CDR2: SNHLY and FYNNEI. The trim removed 8 bases at V and 2 bases at J, leaving 5 bases unmatched. CDR3 sequence: CASGLAGGAYEQYF. The CDR3 DNA reads TGTGCCAGCGGTCTAGCGGGGGGAGCCTACGAGCAGTACTTC.

The rearrangement joins TRBV2 to TRBJ2-7; weak D call: TRBD1 (6 bases). CDR1 SNHLY and CDR2 FYNNEI come from the germline V gene. The CDR3 is 11 amino acids. Trimming took off 4 bases at V and 12 bases at J, with 13 bases between the two ends. The CDR3 protein is CASSGSGVRYF. Written as DNA, the CDR3 is TGTGCCAGCAGTGGCTCAGGGGTTAGGTACTTC.

The V call is TRBV24-1, the J call TRBJ2-2, with D perhaps TRBD1 (5 bases). V shed 9 bases and J shed 0 bases, with 10 bases lying between them. The CDR3 is 14 amino acids. Germline V lookup: CDR1 KGHDR, CDR2 SFDVKD. The CDR3 nucleotides read TGTGCCACCTCCCCAGGGTCGAACACCGGGGAGCTGTTTTTT. It codes for CATSPGSNTGELFF.

The table lists this clone with a few counts. The chain is built from TRBV30 and TRBJ1-4; the D gene is possibly TRBD1 (6 bases). The CDR3 has 14 residues. Germline V gene lookup returns CDR1 GTSNPN and CDR2 SVGIG (reference sequence). Trimming cost V 2 bases and J 8 bases, with 15 bases left between them. In DNA, the CDR3 is TGTGCCTGGAGTTCCCCGGGACATACCGAAAAACTGTTTTTT. The encoded protein is CAWSSPGHTEKLFF.

The chain links TRBV6-5 to TRBJ2-7; 9 bases match TRBD1. J was trimmed by 2 bases and V by 7 bases; bases with no gene match: 3. This CDR3 has 13 residues. CDR1 is MNHEY, CDR2 SVGAGI, per germline. The CDR3 loop reads CASTGQGTYEQYF. DNA for the CDR3: TGTGCCAGCACGGGACAGGGAACCTACGAGCAGTACTTC.

The chain joins TRBV5-4 to TRBJ2-1; D might be TRBD2 (5 bases). Germline V gene sequence: CDR1 SGHNT, CDR2 YYREEE (reference sequence). CDR3 length: 13 residues. Trimming removed 2 bases from V and 9 bases from J, with 12 bases in between. In DNA, the CDR3 is TGTGCCAGCAGCTTCGGTCCGGGAAGTGAGCAGTTCTTC. Protein product: CASSFGPGSEQFF.

The gene calls are TRBV7-9 and TRBJ2-6; tentative D call: TRBD2 (5 bases). The CDR3 runs to 15 residues. CDR1 and CDR2 from the germline V gene are SEHNR and FQNEAQ (reference sequence). The ends were cut back, 0 bases at V and 2 bases at J, with 5 bases in the middle. The CDR3 reads CASSLAGAGANVLTF. The CDR3, as DNA: TGTGCCAGCAGCTTAGCGGGAGCTGGGGCCAACGTCCTGACTTTC.

The rearrangement links TRBV7-8 to TRBJ1-4, with TRBD1 as a possible D gene (6 bases). The CDR3 totals 14 residues. Per germline, CDR1 SGHVS and CDR2 FQNEAQ. Deletions cut 3 bases from V and 4 bases from J, with 9 bases between. The CDR3 spells CASSLGAVNEKLFF. The CDR3 DNA follows: TGTGCCAGCAGCTTGGGGGCAGTTAATGAAAAACTGTTTTTT.

The V gene is TRBV27, the J gene TRBJ1-1, with TRBD1 matching over 7 bases. Trimming removed 7 bases from V and 5 bases from J; junction bases left unmatched: 4. This CDR3 has 12 amino acids. Per the germline V gene, CDR1 is MNHEY and CDR2 is SMNVEV (reference sequence). The CDR3 sequence: CASISGGTEAFF. The CDR3 nucleotides read TGTGCCAGCATATCAGGGGGGACTGAAGCTTTCTTT.

The chain joins TRBV2 to TRBJ1-3, with D uncertain. Per the germline V gene, CDR1 is SNHLY and CDR2 is FYNNEI. Trimming stripped 8 bases from V and 4 bases from J, with 12 bases between. The CDR3 has 13 amino acids. The CDR3 is CASREGAGNTIYF. The CDR3 nucleotides are TGTGCCAGCCGGGAGGGTGCCGGAAACACCATATATTTT.

The chain joins TRBV4-2 to TRBJ1-6; the D is unclear. V gave up 4 bases and J gave up 3 bases, with 13 bases separating them. The CDR3 loop spans 16 amino acids. Germline CDR1 is LGHNA and CDR2 is YNFKEQ. The CDR3 protein is CASSPGRVGYNSPLHF. The CDR3 bases are TGTGCCAGCAGCCCCGGGAGGGTGGGCTATAATTCACCCCTCCACTTT.

The rearrangement uses TRBV30 and TRBJ1-6; D perhaps matches TRBD1 (5 bases). CDR1 and CDR2 from the germline V gene are GTSNPN and SVGIG (reference sequence). The CDR3 covers 13 residues. V lost 0 bases and J 10 bases, leaving 10 bases between the germline ends. Here the CDR3 reads CAWSVRGASPLHF. CDR3 DNA: TGTGCCTGGAGTGTACGTGGGGCCTCACCCCTCCACTTT.

V usage is TRBV7-2 and J usage is TRBJ1-2; no reliable D call. Looked up from germline, CDR1 is SGHTA and CDR2 is FQGNSA. This CDR3 is built from 13 residues. Trimming took 2 bases from V and 7 from J, leaving 11 bases between them. CDR3 nucleotide sequence: TGTGCCAGCAGCTTATTCGAAAGCCGTGGCTACACCTTC. It yields the protein CASSLFESRGYTF.

The gene calls are TRBV3-1 (or the pseudogene TRBV3-2) and TRBJ1-1; D possibly corresponds to TRBD1 (6 bases). This CDR3 has 15 residues. Germline CDR1 reads LGHDT; CDR2 reads YNNKEL (reference sequence). V shed 4 bases and J shed 4 bases, with 16 bases lying between them. CDR3 DNA: TGTGCCAGCAGCCGGATTGGGGGCAGGTTCACTGAAGCTTTCTTT. Its protein is CASSRIGGRFTEAFF.

The V call is TRBV28, the J call TRBJ2-7; 9 bases fit TRBD1. CDR3 length: 15 residues. CDR1 and CDR2 from the germline V gene are MDHEN and SYDVKM. V shed 3 bases and J 6 bases; nucleotides not matched to a gene: 9. CDR3 DNA: TGTGCCAGCAGTTTTCGTGGGGACAGGGTCAGCGAGCAGTACTTC. It is translated as CASSFRGDRVSEQYF.

V and J are TRBV19 and TRBJ2-3; possible D gene TRBD2, 5 bases. The germline V and J ends were trimmed by 7 bases and 2 bases, with 7 bases remaining between them. The germline CDR1 and CDR2 sequences are LNHDA and SQIVND (reference sequence). CDR3 size: 12 residues. Written as DNA, the CDR3 is TGTGCCAGTACAGCGGACACAGATACGCAGTATTTT. Its protein is CASTADTDTQYF.

This chain links TRBV5-6 with TRBJ2-5, with D possibly matching TRBD2 (5 bases). Trimming removed 3 bases from V and 5 bases from J, with 5 bases in between. Germline V lookup: CDR1 SGHDT, CDR2 YYEEEE. The CDR3 extends over 11 amino acids. The CDR3 DNA reads as TGTGCCAGCAGCTCGGGGGAGACCCAGTACTTC. This codes for CASSSGETQYF.

This rearrangement joins TRBV30 to TRBJ1-2; D is uncertain. The CDR3 has 12 residues. Trimming took off 0 bases at V and 7 bases at J, with 9 bases between the two ends. Germline lookup yields CDR1 GTSNPN and CDR2 SVGIG (reference sequence). CDR3 DNA sequence: TGTGCCTGGAGTGTACTAGGAGGTGGCTACACCTTC. It encodes CAWSVLGGGYTF.

The V gene is TRBV6-2 or TRBV6-3, the J gene TRBJ2-1; a possible D gene is TRBD1 (9 bases). Trimming stripped 0 bases from V and 10 bases from J, with 34 bases between. The CDR3 extends over 21 amino acids. Germline V gene sequence: CDR1 MNHEY, CDR2 SVGEGT. The DNA of the CDR3 is TGTGCCAGCAGTTACTCGCCCCTCGGGACAGGGACCATGGCGGGAGGTTTCGAGCAGTTCTTC. Translating gives CASSYSPLGTGTMAGGFEQFF.

V and J are TRBV3-1 (or the pseudogene TRBV3-2) and TRBJ2-2, with TRBD1 identical over 10 bases. Germline-derived CDR1 and CDR2 are LGHDT and YNNKEL (reference sequence). The CDR3 runs to 17 residues. V shed 2 bases, J shed 1 base, and the junction held 4 bases outside the gene matches. The CDR3 DNA is TGTGCCAGCAGCCAAAGGACAGGGGGATTGAACACCGGGGAGCTGTTTTTT. This codes for CASSQRTGGLNTGELFF.